Below are 24 T cell receptor beta chains sequenced from a single sample in a study of long-term antiretroviral therapy in people with HIV. An immunoSEQ assay, version v3.0, was performed at survey level. TCRdb's table, derived via immunoSEQ multiplex PCR, lists solely in-frame clones and lacks some. Among 30,000 to 40,000 clones listed, 85% to 95% were seen once. The sequencing here drew on unsorted PBMCs, taken around 5.5 years after starting antiretroviral therapy. The receptor source for this set is a woman aged 45-65 years with HIV.

This chain connects TRBV11-3 to TRBJ2-1, with 7 bases identical to TRBD1. The CDR3 loop spans 13 amino acids. With 1 base clipped from V and 7 bases from J, the junction kept 1 base outside the gene matches. Germline V gene data show CDR1 as SGHNT and CDR2 as YENEEA. CDR3 region: CASSLAGGNEQFF. The CDR3 coding sequence is TGTGCCAGCAGCTTAGCAGGGGGTAATGAGCAGTTCTTC.

The rearrangement joins TRBV4-3 to TRBJ2-7; TRBD2 agrees at 13 bases. Looked up from germline, CDR1 is LGHNA and CDR2 is YSLEER. With V trimmed by 4 bases and J by 4 bases, 4 bases remained unmatched. This CDR3 spans 15 amino acids. The CDR3 is CASSPLAGGRYEQYF. For the CDR3, the DNA is TGCGCCAGCAGCCCACTAGCGGGGGGGAGGTACGAGCAGTACTTC.

The rearrangement links TRBV11-2 to TRBJ1-2; D is unresolved. The CDR3 loop spans 13 amino acids. V was cut by 2 bases and J by 0 bases, with 4 bases left in between. Germline lookup yields CDR1 SGHAT and CDR2 FQNNGV. CDR3 DNA: TGTGCCAGCAGCTTACGAGCTAACTATGGCTACACCTTC. Translating gives CASSLRANYGYTF. Drawing the rest from reference TRBV11-2 and TRBJ1-2, the complete variable domain is EAGVAQSPRYKIIEKRQSVAFWCNPISGHATLYWYQQILGQGPKLLIQFQNNGVVDDSQLPKDRFSAERLKGVDSTLKIQPAKLEDSAVYLCASSLRANYGYTFGSGTRLTVV.

The chain recombines TRBV19 with TRBJ2-3; D is perhaps TRBD1 or TRBD2 (5 bases each). V was pared by 4 bases and J by 4 bases, with 15 bases between. The CDR3 is 15 amino acids. Germline CDR1 LNHDA, CDR2 SQIVND (reference sequence). CDR3 nucleotide sequence: TGTGCCAGTAGTAACTCCCAGAGGGGAGCAGATACGCAGTATTTT. Translating gives CASSNSQRGADTQYF.

This clone appeared a single time. This chain connects TRBV6-1 to TRBJ2-7; 7 nucleotides line up with TRBD1. The trim removed 7 bases at V and 7 bases at J, leaving 7 bases unmatched. This CDR3 comprises 12 residues. Per the germline V gene, CDR1 is MNHNS and CDR2 is SASEGT. CDR3 sequence reads: CASNRSDREQYF. The CDR3 nucleotides read TGTGCCAGCAACCGATCGGACAGGGAGCAGTACTTC.

The rearrangement joins TRBV5-1 to TRBJ1-1; D possibly corresponds to TRBD1 (6 bases). The V and J ends lost 5 bases and 4 bases respectively, with 9 bases between them. This CDR3 region has 12 residues. The germline CDR1 and CDR2 sequences are SGHRS and YFSETQ. The CDR3 DNA reads as TGCGCCAGCAGGGACAGACTCACTGAAGCTTTCTTT. This codes for CASRDRLTEAFF.

V gene TRBV2 combines with J gene TRBJ2-5; D is uncertain. Germline CDR1 reads SNHLY; CDR2 reads FYNNEI. The CDR3 is 11 amino acids. Trimming removed 5 bases at V and 6 bases at J, with 7 bases between. The CDR3: CASSSIQTQYF. The CDR3 DNA follows: TGTGCCAGCAGTTCCATTCAGACCCAGTACTTC.

The chain joins TRBV5-1 to TRBJ2-7; D unresolved. Germline CDR1 and CDR2: SGHRS and YFSETQ. The CDR3 is 14 amino acids. V dropped 0 bases and J dropped 2 bases, with 9 bases sitting between them. CDR3 loop: CASSLEATAYEQYF. CDR3 in DNA: TGCGCCAGCAGCTTGGAAGCGACCGCCTACGAGCAGTACTTC.

V is TRBV5-1 and J is TRBJ1-3; a weak D match, TRBD1 (6 bases). The CDR3 is made up of 16 amino acids. Germline V CDR1 and CDR2: SGHRS, YFSETQ. The V end was cut by 2 bases, the J end by 3 bases, with 15 bases between. Here the CDR3 DNA reads TGCGCCAGCAGCTTAATGGGGGCGATGAATGGAAACACCATATATTTT. Encoded protein: CASSLMGAMNGNTIYF. Variable domain in full (rest from reference TRBV5-1 and TRBJ1-3): KAGVTQTPRYLIKTRGQQVTLSCSPISGHRSVSWYQQTPGQGLQFLFEYFSETQRNKGNFPGRFSGRQFSNSRSEMNVSTLELGDSALYLCASSLMGAMNGNTIYFGEGSWLTVV.

V and J are TRBV30 and TRBJ1-2, with TRBD1 matching 7 bases. There are 14 residues in the CDR3. The V gene end was trimmed by 5 bases and the J gene end by 13 bases; junction bases not matched to a gene: 19. Germline CDR1 GTSNPN, CDR2 SVGIG (reference sequence). The CDR3 reads CAWSTKSYRGSGTF. The DNA of the CDR3 is TGTGCCTGGTCTACGAAATCTTACAGGGGCTCGGGCACCTTC.

The chain combines TRBV7-9 with TRBJ1-2; D is ambiguous. This CDR3 contains 14 residues. V was pared by 0 bases and J by 2 bases, with 7 bases between. Per the germline V gene, CDR1 is SEHNR and CDR2 is FQNEAQ (reference sequence). CDR3 in DNA: TGTGCCAGCAGCTTAGCTGGGGTGAACTATGGCTACACCTTC. Its translation is CASSLAGVNYGYTF.

This sequence joins TRBV4-3 and TRBJ2-3; D is unresolved. The CDR3 covers 16 residues. Trimming pared 0 bases from V and 0 bases from J, leaving 10 bases between. Germline-derived CDR1 and CDR2 are LGHNA and YSLEER. The CDR3 DNA reads TGCGCCAGCAGCCAAGATCCAGACCTTAGCACAGATACGCAGTATTTT. Encoded protein: CASSQDPDLSTDTQYF.

The rearrangement uses TRBV2 and TRBJ2-7, with 10 bases fitting TRBD2. CDR3 length: 16 residues. CDR1 is SNHLY and CDR2 is FYNNEI in the germline V gene. The V gene end was trimmed by 4 bases and the J gene end by 1 base; junction bases not matched to a gene: 7. CDR3 sequence reads: CASSGALAGGSYEQYF. CDR3 sequence (DNA): TGTGCCAGCAGTGGCGCTTTAGCGGGGGGTTCCTACGAGCAGTACTTC.

The V call is TRBV18, the J call TRBJ1-1; D may be TRBD1 (6 bases). CDR3 size: 15 residues. The germline gives CDR1 KGHSH, CDR2 LQKENI. Trimming took 2 bases from V and 4 from J, leaving 14 bases between them. This chain's CDR3 is CASSPYREDGTEAFF. DNA of the CDR3: TGTGCCAGCTCACCATACAGGGAGGATGGCACTGAAGCTTTCTTT. The whole variable domain, filled in from reference TRBV18 and TRBJ1-1, reads NAGVMQNPRHLVRRRGQEARLRCSPMKGHSHVYWYRQLPEEGLKFMVYLQKENIIDESGMPKERFSAEFPKEGPSILRIQQVVRGDSAAYFCASSPYREDGTEAFFGQGTRLTVV.

The CDR3 region is CASSLVGGPRTGELFF. CDR3 DNA: TGTGCCAGCAGCTTGGTGGGGGGGCCGAGGACCGGGGAGCTGTTTTTT. The chain links TRBV7-2 to TRBJ2-2, with D possibly being TRBD2 (7 bases). The germline gives CDR1 SGHTA, CDR2 FQGNSA. With 3 bases removed from V and 5 bases from J, the gap between germline ends came to 16 bases. The CDR3 is 16 amino acids. Supplemented by reference TRBV7-2 and TRBJ2-2, the full variable domain reads GAGVSQSPSNKVTEKGKDVELRCDPISGHTALYWYRQSLGQGLEFLIYFQGNSAPDKSGLPSDRFSAERTGGSVSTLTIQRTQQEDSAVYLCASSLVGGPRTGELFFGEGSRLTVL.

This sequence joins TRBV18 and TRBJ2-7; 9 nucleotides align to TRBD1. V lost 4 bases, J lost 3 bases, and 7 bases stayed unmatched. This CDR3 is built from 15 residues. The V gene's germline CDR1 is KGHSH and CDR2 LQKENI. This CDR3 is CASSLGQGMSYEQYF. The CDR3 DNA sequence: TGTGCCAGCTCACTCGGACAGGGGATGAGCTACGAGCAGTACTTC.

The rearrangement joins TRBV30 to TRBJ2-7; no reliable D call. Trimming left V 4 bases short and J 1 base short, with 11 bases between. The CDR3 loop spans 13 amino acids. The V gene's germline CDR1 is GTSNPN and CDR2 SVGIG (reference sequence). The CDR3 nucleotides read TGTGCCTGGAAACACCTGGATTCCTACGAGCAGTACTTC. Encoded protein: CAWKHLDSYEQYF.

This clone occurred once. The CDR3 nucleotides are TGTGCCAGCTCACCGGACAGGGGTGGCAATCAGCCCCAGCATTTT. Protein: CASSPDRGGNQPQHF. The rearrangement links TRBV18 to TRBJ1-5; TRBD1 aligns across 9 bases. This CDR3 comprises 15 residues. Germline-derived CDR1 and CDR2 are KGHSH and LQKENI. V gave up 3 bases and J gave up 2 bases; unmatched junction bases: 2.

The chain links TRBV2 to TRBJ1-1, with D hard to call. The CDR3 loop spans 16 amino acids. The germline gives CDR1 SNHLY, CDR2 FYNNEI. The V and J ends lost 7 bases and 2 bases respectively, with 20 bases between them. CDR3 loop: CASNSLAGGANTEAFF. DNA of the CDR3: TGTGCCAGCAACAGTTTGGCAGGAGGCGCCAACACTGAAGCTTTCTTT.

The chain carries TRBV11-2 and TRBJ2-5; a weak D match, TRBD2 (6 bases). From germline, CDR1 is SGHAT and CDR2 FQNNGV. The CDR3 runs 15 residues. V gave up 1 base and J gave up 2 bases, with 11 bases separating them. CDR3 protein: CASSLVGDSQETQYF. Written as DNA, the CDR3 is TGTGCCAGCAGCTTAGTGGGGGACTCACAAGAGACCCAGTACTTC.

In its sample, this clone was seen a few times. This chain joins TRBV18 and TRBJ2-3; the D gene could be TRBD1 or TRBD2 (5 bases each). Trimming took 3 bases from V and 0 from J, leaving 10 bases between them. Germline-derived CDR1 and CDR2 are KGHSH and LQKENI. The CDR3 extends over 15 amino acids. DNA of the CDR3: TGTGCCAGCTCACCCACGGGACCAAGCACAGATACGCAGTATTTT. Amino acids: CASSPTGPSTDTQYF.

The chain links TRBV30 to TRBJ2-7; TRBD2 agrees at 15 bases. V trimming: 7 bases; J trimming: 3 bases; junction bases outside the gene matches: 4. The CDR3 covers 14 residues. The germline V gene encodes CDR1 GTSNPN and CDR2 SVGIG (reference sequence). Here the CDR3 reads CASRGLAGGYEQYF. The CDR3 nucleotides are TGTGCCTCGAGGGGACTAGCGGGGGGCTACGAGCAGTACTTC.

The chain is built from TRBV10-3 and TRBJ2-3; 9 bases are shared with TRBD2. Germline trimming cut 2 bases from V and 4 bases from J; bases unmatched to any gene: 1. Per germline, CDR1 ENHRY and CDR2 SYGVKD. The CDR3 contains 14 residues. The CDR3 DNA follows: TGTGCCATCAGTGAGGGGACTAGCTCAGATACGCAGTATTTT. Translating gives CAISEGTSSDTQYF.

In DNA, the CDR3 is TGTGCCAGCAGCCTCGTAGGGGTAACTGAAGCTTTCTTT. Its protein is CASSLVGVTEAFF. The J gene is TRBJ1-1, the V gene TRBV7-3, with a weak D call TRBD1 (5 bases). The CDR3 spans 13 residues. The V end lost 5 bases, the J end lost 5 bases, and 12 bases lay between the germline ends. CDR1 is SGHTA, CDR2 FQGTGA, per germline.